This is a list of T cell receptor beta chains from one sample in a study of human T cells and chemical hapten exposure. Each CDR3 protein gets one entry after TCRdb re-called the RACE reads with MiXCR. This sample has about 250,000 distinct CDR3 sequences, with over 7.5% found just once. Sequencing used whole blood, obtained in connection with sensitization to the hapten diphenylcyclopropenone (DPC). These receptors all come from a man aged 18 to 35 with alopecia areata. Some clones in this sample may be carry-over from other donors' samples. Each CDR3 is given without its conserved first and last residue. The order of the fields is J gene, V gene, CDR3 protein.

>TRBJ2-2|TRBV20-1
SARSDRGLSGELF
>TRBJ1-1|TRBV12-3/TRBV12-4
ASSKSTRTTEAF
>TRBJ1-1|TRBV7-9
ASSLLSGGPRNTEAF
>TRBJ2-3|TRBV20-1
SASAGAPQDTQY
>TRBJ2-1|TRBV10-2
ASSEGYYNEQF
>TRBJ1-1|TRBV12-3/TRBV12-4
ASSLTGEETEAF
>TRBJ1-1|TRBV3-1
ASSLLGGANTEAF
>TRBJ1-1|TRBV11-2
ASSLVGRHTEAF
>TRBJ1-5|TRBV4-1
ASSQVLGGDSNQPQH
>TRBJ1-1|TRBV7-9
ASSLARPRMNTEAF
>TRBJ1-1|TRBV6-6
ASAQQGEVTEAF
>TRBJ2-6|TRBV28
ASTPGSGANVLT
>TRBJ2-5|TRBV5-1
ASSLVLDQETQY
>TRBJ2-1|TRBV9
ASSVTNGPTSYNEQF
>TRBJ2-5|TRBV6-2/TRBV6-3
ASGAPGHHPETQY
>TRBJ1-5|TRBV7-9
ASSFAGPSNQPQH
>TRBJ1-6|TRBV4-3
ASSQQGNSPLH
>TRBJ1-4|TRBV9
ASSASGATNEKLF
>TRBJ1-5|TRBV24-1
ATSEGQANQPQH
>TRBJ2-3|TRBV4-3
ASSQDRGLSTQY
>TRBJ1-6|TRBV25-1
ASSERGAGYGSPLH
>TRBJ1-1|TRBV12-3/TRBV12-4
ASSPRTKTEAF
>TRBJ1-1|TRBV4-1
ASSQAQGQRAEAF
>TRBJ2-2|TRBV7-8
ASSYSGTTGELF
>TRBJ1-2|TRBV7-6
ASSLGGQGALNGYT
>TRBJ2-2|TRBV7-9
ASSLAGAGELF
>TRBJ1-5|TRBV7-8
ASSLSRAGNQPQH
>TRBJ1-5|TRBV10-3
AISGTGNSNQPQH
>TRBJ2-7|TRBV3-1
ASSLNPQRTGYEQY
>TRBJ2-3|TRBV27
ASARVVDRTDTQY
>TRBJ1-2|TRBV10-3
AISESRTGIIATGYGYT
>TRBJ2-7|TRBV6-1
ASSESESPSYEQY
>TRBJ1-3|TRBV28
ASSLLSGDSGNTIY
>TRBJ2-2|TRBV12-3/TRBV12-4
ASSSTRTSINTGELF
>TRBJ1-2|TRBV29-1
SVEGPGYGYGYT
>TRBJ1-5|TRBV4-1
ASSQVAVILDQPQH
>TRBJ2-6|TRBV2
ARMLNSGANVLT
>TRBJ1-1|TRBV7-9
ASSYQQVVTEAF
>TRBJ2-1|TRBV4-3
ASSQDPQALYNEQF
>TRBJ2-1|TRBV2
ASSARSSISYNEQF
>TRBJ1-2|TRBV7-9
ASSLALGGLINYGYT
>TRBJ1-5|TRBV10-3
AISSRDNQPQH
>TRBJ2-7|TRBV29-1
SAADRGNRYEQY
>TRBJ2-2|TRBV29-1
SVGNGTVIRGELF
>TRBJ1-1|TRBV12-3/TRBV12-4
ASTPQGRAF
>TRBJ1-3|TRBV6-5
ASSYSGTDPGNTIY
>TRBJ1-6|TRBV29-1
SVRADWDSALH
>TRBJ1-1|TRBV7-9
ASSSPVGLMNTEAF
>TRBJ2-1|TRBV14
ASSPKGVRSYNEQF
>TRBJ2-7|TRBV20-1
SASSAGVDEQY
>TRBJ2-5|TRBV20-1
SASRTAQETQY
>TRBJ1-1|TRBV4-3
ASSQERLGYAF
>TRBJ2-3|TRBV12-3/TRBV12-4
ASSLRYTDTQY
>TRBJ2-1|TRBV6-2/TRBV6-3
ASRNPNTGFFYLGEQF
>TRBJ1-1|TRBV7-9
ASSLQAAF
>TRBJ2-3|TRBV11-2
ASSIRGTTDTQY
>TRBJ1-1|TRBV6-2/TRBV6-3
ASTATGTGESPNTEAF
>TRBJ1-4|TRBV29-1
SVENEEDEQLF